The clone carrying this TCR beta chain showed up many times. The data were taken from a study of regulatory T cells in long-lasting Graves disease. Time point reported: newly diagnosed GD, antithyroid drugs for less than 3 months. PBMCs were the source of the RNA used for TCR sequencing. TCR beta libraries were built with iRepertoire HTBI primers and Arm-PCR of CDR3 regions. Using its own MiXCR run on the multiplex PCR reads, TCRdb lists one record per CDR3 protein. The sample lists over 350,000 distinct CDR3 sequences, about 15% seen once, with approximately 7.8% in the top ten. Germline CDR1 and CDR2: SGHNT and YENEEA. This CDR3 spans 11 amino acids. Trimming stripped 7 bases from V and 12 bases from J, with 15 bases between. In addition, the sample was reused for a study of T cells in Graves' hyperthyroidism and ophthalmopathy. That study reports: Diagnosis rested on symptoms, serum thyroxine and TRAb, thyroid ultrasound, and orbital computed tomography. With the HTBI primer set, the TCR CDR3 went through a first round of RT-PCR.

The chain joins TRBV11-3 to TRBJ1-1; D perhaps matches TRBD1 (6 bases). This TCR was sampled from a middle-aged woman with Graves disease. The sample here was peripheral blood mononuclear cells (PBMCs), taken at new diagnosis, from a patient treated with antithyroid drugs. Here the CDR3 reads CASKADSDSFF. In DNA, the CDR3 is TGTGCCAGCAAAGCGGACAGCGATTCTTTCTTT.